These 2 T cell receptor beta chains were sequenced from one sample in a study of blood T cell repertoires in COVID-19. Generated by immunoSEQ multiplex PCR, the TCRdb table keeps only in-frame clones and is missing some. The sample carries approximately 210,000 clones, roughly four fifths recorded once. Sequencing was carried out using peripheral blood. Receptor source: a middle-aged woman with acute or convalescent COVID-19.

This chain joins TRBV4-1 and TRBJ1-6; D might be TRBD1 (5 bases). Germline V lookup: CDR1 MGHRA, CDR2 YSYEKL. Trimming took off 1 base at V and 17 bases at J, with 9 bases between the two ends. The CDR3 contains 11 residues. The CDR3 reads CASSQGTIFHF. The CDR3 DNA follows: TGCGCCAGCAGCCAAGGGACAATTTTCCACTTT.

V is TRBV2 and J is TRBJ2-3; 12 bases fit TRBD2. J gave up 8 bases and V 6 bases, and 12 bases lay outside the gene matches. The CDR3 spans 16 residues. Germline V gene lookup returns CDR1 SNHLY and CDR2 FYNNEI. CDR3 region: CASSASAWTSGVTQYF. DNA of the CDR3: TGTGCCAGCAGCGCAAGCGCTTGGACTAGCGGGGTTACGCAGTATTTT. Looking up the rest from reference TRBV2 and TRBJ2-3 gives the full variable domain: EPEVTQTPSHQVTQMGQEVILRCVPISNHLYFYWYRQILGQKVEFLVSFYNNEISEKSEIFDDQFSVERPDGSNFTLKIRSTKLEDSAMYFCASSASAWTSGVTQYFGPGTRLTVL.